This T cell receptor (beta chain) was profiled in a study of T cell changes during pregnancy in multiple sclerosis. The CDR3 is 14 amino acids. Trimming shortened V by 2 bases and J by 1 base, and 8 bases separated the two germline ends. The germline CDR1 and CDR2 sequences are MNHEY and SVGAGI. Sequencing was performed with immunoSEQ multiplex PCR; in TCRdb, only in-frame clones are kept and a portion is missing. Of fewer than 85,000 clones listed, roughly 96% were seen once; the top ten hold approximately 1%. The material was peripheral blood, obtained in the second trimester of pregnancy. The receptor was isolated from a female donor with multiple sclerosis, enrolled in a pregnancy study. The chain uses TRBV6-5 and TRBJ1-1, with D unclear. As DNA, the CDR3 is TGTGCCAGCAGTTACCAGGCCCGGAACACTGAAGCTTTCTTT. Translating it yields CASSYQARNTEAFF.